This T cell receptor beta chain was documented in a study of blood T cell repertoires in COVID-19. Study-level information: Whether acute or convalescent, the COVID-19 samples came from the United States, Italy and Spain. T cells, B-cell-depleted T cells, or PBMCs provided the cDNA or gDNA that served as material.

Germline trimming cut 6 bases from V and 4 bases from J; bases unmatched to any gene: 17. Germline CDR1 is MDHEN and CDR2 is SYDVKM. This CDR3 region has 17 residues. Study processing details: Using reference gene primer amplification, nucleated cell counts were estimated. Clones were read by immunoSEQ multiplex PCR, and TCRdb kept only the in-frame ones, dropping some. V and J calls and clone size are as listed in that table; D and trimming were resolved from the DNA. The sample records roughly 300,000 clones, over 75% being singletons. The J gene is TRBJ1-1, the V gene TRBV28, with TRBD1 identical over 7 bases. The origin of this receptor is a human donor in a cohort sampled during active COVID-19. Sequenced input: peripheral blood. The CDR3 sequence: CASRPQGGVFIFTEAFF. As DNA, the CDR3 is TGTGCCAGCAGACCACAAGGGGGCGTTTTTATTTTCACTGAAGCTTTCTTT.